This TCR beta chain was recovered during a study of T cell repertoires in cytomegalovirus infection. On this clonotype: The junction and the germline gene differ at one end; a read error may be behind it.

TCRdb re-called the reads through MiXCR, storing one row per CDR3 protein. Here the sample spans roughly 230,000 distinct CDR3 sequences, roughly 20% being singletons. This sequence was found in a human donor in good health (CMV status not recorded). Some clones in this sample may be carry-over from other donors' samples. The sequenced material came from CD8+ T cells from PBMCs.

Here the CDR3 reads CASSPSYEQNF. The CDR3 bases are TGTGCCAGCAGTCCCTCCTACGAGCAGAACTTC. V usage is TRBV28 and J usage is TRBJ2-7, with unresolved D. The CDR3 covers 11 residues. From germline, CDR1 is MDHEN and CDR2 SYDVKM.